This record covers a single T cell receptor (beta chain). The sample belongs to a study of blood T cell repertoires in COVID-19. Measured with immunoSEQ multiplex PCR; TCRdb has only the in-frame clones, and not every one. Among approximately 330,000 clones, almost 90% were seen once, and the ten largest hold around 0.93%. Trimming at V came to 2 bases and at J to 3 bases, leaving 9 bases not matched to a gene. Germline CDR1 MNHEY, CDR2 SVGAGI. This CDR3 spans 16 amino acids. This TCR derives from a woman in her 40s with COVID-19, enrolled during active disease. The sample consisted of peripheral blood. V and J are TRBV6-5 and TRBJ1-1; 7 positions agree with TRBD1. CDR3 residues: CASSYPKAGGHTEAFF. In nucleotides, the CDR3 is TGTGCCAGCAGTTACCCGAAGGCAGGGGGGCACACTGAAGCTTTCTTT.